This T cell receptor (beta chain) was captured in a study of blood T cell repertoires in COVID-19. About the research overall: Acute-phase and convalescent COVID-19 samples originated in the United States, Italy and Spain. In each case, the material was cDNA or gDNA derived from T cells, B-cell-depleted T cells, or PBMCs.

This CDR3 contains 14 residues. Trimming shortened V by 0 bases and J by 5 bases, and 9 bases separated the two germline ends. The germline gives CDR1 SGHRS, CDR2 YFSETQ. Per the original data handling: It was from reference gene primer amplification that nucleated cell counts were estimated. The table came from immunoSEQ multiplex PCR; TCRdb's copy has only in-frame clones and leaves some out. For V, J and clone size, that table is used; D and trimming come from the DNA. The sample lists roughly 150,000 clones; about 90% were seen once. The clonotype originates from a man between 60 and 75 years old with acute or convalescent COVID-19. Sequencing was performed on peripheral blood. This sequence joins TRBV5-1 and TRBJ1-5; TRBD1 might be the D (6 bases). In nucleotides, the CDR3 is TGCGCCAGCAGCTTGGTCCCAGGGGATCAGCCCCAGCATTTT. The encoded protein is CASSLVPGDQPQHF.